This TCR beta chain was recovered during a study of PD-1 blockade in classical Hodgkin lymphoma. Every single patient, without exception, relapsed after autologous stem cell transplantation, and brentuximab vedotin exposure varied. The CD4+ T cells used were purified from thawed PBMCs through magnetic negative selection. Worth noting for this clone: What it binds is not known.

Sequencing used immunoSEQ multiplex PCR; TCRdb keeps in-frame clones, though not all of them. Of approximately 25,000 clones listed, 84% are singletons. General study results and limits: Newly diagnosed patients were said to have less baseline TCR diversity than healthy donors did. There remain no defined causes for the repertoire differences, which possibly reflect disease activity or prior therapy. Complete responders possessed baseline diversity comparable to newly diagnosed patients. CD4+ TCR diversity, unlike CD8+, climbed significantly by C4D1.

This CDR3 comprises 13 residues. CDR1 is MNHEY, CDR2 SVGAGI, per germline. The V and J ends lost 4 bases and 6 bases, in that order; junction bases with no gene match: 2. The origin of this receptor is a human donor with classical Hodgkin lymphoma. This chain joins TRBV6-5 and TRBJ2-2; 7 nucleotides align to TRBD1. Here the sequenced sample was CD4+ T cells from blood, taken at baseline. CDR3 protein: CASSFDRAGELFF. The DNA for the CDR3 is TGTGCCAGCAGTTTCGACAGGGCCGGGGAGCTGTTTTTT.